This T cell receptor beta chain came from a study of OX40 agonist ivuxolimab in advanced cancers. In the study overall: The patients received agonistic anti-OX40 (CD134) antibody ivuxolimab.

Produced via immunoSEQ multiplex PCR; TCRdb's table is partial and in-frame only. The sample yields roughly 84,000 clones, over 70% seen once. Overall study findings and caveats: No antigen was identified for the clonally expanded peripheral T cells. Partly responding patients at 0.1-3.0 mg/kg showed some of the smallest clonal expansion. With doses of 0.1 to 3.0 mg/kg, CD4+ and CD8+ blood T cells had undergone clonal expansion by week 6.

Note on this clone: Its antigen is as yet unknown.

The germline V gene has CDR1 KGHSH and CDR2 LQKENI. Trimming stripped 4 bases from V and 0 bases from J, with 7 bases between. The CDR3 is made up of 14 amino acids. This specimen was CD4+ or CD8+ T cells sorted from blood, taken in a trial of the OX40 agonist ivuxolimab. This rearrangement joins TRBV18 to TRBJ1-5; tentative D call: TRBD1 (6 bases). This sequence originates from an adult with an advanced solid tumor such as melanoma, head and neck, liver or kidney cancer. The CDR3 region has the DNA TGTGCCAGCTCACAACAGGGTAGCAATCAGCCCCAGCATTTT. It encodes CASSQQGSNQPQHF.